Sequencing of this T cell receptor beta chain was carried out in a study of blood T cell repertoires in COVID-19. Across the study: Material from acute and convalescent COVID-19 was sourced from the United States, Italy and Spain.

The CDR3 is 11 residues long. Germline V gives CDR1 MDHEN, CDR2 SYDVKM. Trimming pared 6 bases from V and 4 bases from J, leaving 6 bases between. Per the original data handling: Amplification of reference gene primers provided the estimated nucleated cell counts. Assay used: immunoSEQ multiplex PCR; TCRdb lists only in-frame clones, some missing. That table is the source of V, J and clone size, and D and trimming were worked out from the DNA. The table lists approximately 300,000 clones, roughly 83% of them singletons. The sequence was collected from a woman in her forties or fifties with acute or convalescent COVID-19. Sequencing was carried out using peripheral blood. The genes are TRBV28 and TRBJ1-2; D remains ambiguous. The DNA for the CDR3 is TGTGCCAGCAGCGCTACCTATGGCTACACCTTC. It encodes CASSATYGYTF.